The T cell receptor beta chain under discussion was sequenced for a study of blood T cells in healthy people across ages. Drawn from each donor were around 9.1 milliliters of peripheral blood. At least 6.5 million PBMCs were isolated per sample. Trimming took 3 bases from V and 11 from J; bases not matched to a gene: 19. The germline gives CDR1 MNHEY, CDR2 SMNVEV (reference sequence). CDR3 size: 17 residues. The use of a sample-barcoded 5' primer and a J-beta primer mix characterized a second PCR of about 6 to 12 cycles. No fewer than 3 million CDR3-containing paired-end reads came from each sample. TCRdb re-called the 5' RACE reads with MiXCR, one entry per CDR3 protein. This table holds some 1.5 million distinct CDR3 sequences, approximately 39% found once.

Sequencing used blood. The TCR was taken from a woman aged 18 to 35 in good health. The rearrangement joins TRBV27 to TRBJ2-5; 9 bases align to TRBD2. The CDR3 bases are TGTGCCAGCAGTTTCTGGGCGGGAGGGCGGATGGGTGATGAGCAGTACTTC. Translation gives CASSFWAGGRMGDEQYF.